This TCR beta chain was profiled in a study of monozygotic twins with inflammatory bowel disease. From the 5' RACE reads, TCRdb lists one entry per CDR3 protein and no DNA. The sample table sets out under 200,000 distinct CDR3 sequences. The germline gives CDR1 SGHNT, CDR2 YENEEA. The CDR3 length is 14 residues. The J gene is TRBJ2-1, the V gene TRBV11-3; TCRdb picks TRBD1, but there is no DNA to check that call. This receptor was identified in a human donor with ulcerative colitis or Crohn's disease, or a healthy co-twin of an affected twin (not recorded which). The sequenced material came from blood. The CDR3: CASSLTGTYNEQFF.